The 29 T cell receptor beta chains below all came from one sample that was sequenced in a study of OX40 agonist ivuxolimab in advanced cancers. This table comes from immunoSEQ multiplex PCR, and its TCRdb copy is limited to in-frame clones, with some not included. The sample consists of tens of thousands of clones, 88% of them appearing once. The specimen was CD4+ or CD8+ T cells sorted from blood, collected in a trial of the OX40 agonist ivuxolimab. The source of these receptors is an adult with an advanced solid tumor such as melanoma, head and neck, liver or kidney cancer.

The chain has TRBV7-3 and TRBJ2-2; D is unresolved. This CDR3 contains 15 residues. Trimming removed 4 bases from V and 1 base from J, with 10 bases in between. Germline V CDR1 and CDR2: SGHTA, FQGTGA. CDR3: CASSSIKGNTGELFF. The CDR3, as DNA: TGTGCCAGCAGCTCCATAAAAGGGAACACCGGGGAGCTGTTTTTT.

This chain uses TRBV6-1 with TRBJ1-2; D remains unclear. Germline V gene sequence: CDR1 MNHNS, CDR2 SASEGT. The CDR3 runs to 11 residues. The V end lost 3 bases, the J end lost 7 bases, and 6 bases lay between the germline ends. CDR3 in amino acids: CASSEGGGYTF. In nucleotides, the CDR3 is TGTGCCAGCAGTGAGGGCGGTGGCTACACCTTC.

V usage is TRBV25-1 and J usage is TRBJ2-2; 10 bases are shared with TRBD1. Germline V gene data show CDR1 as MGHDK and CDR2 as SYGVNS. The CDR3 is made up of 14 amino acids. V lost 4 bases, J lost 7 bases, and 3 bases stayed unmatched. In DNA form, the CDR3 reads TGTGCCAGCAGTGGGACAGGGGGAATCGGGGAGCTGTTTTTT. Amino acids: CASSGTGGIGELFF.

The chain joins TRBV19 to TRBJ2-2; D may match TRBD1 or TRBD2 (6 bases each). CDR3 length equals 13 residues. Trimming took off 3 bases at V and 7 bases at J, with 9 bases between the two ends. Looked up from germline, CDR1 is LNHDA and CDR2 is SQIVND (reference sequence). The CDR3 DNA reads TGTGCCAGTAGTATCGAGGGGGGCGGGGAGCTGTTTTTT. This codes for CASSIEGGGELFF.

The chain has TRBV6-1 and TRBJ2-5, with 7 bases fitting TRBD1. This CDR3 is 14 amino acids long. CDR1 is MNHNS and CDR2 is SASEGT in the germline V gene. V lost 2 bases to trimming and J lost 2 bases; unmatched junction nucleotides: 2. CDR3 residues: CASSEYRGQETQYF. The CDR3 bases are TGTGCCAGCAGTGAATACAGGGGACAAGAGACCCAGTACTTC.

In nucleotides, the CDR3 is TGTGCCAGCAGCCGCGGGGGTCGGAATGAGCAGTTCTTC. Protein: CASSRGGRNEQFF. This sequence joins TRBV7-3 and TRBJ2-1; 7 bases align to TRBD2. V dropped 5 bases and J dropped 7; count of bases not matched to a gene: 5. From germline, CDR1 is SGHTA and CDR2 FQGTGA. CDR3 length: 13 residues.

The V call is TRBV20-1, the J call TRBJ2-1; D is ambiguous. The CDR3 is made up of 10 amino acids. The germline V gene encodes CDR1 DFQATT and CDR2 SNEGSKA (reference sequence). Trimming cost V 4 bases and J 10 bases, with 8 bases left between them. The CDR3 coding sequence is TGCAGTGCTAAAACCGTGGAGCAGTTCTTC. It is translated as CSAKTVEQFF.

The chain links TRBV6-1 to TRBJ1-1; D might be TRBD1 (5 bases). The CDR3 has 17 amino acids. Per germline, CDR1 MNHNS and CDR2 SASEGT. V lost 1 base and J 6 bases, leaving 21 bases between the germline ends. The CDR3, as DNA: TGTGCCAGCAGTGAAGGTTGGAGGGGAACCTTTACCTCTGAAGCTTTCTTT. Its protein product is CASSEGWRGTFTSEAFF.

The chain has TRBV12-5 and TRBJ1-4; D is unclear. Trimming cost V 5 bases and J 0 bases, with 7 bases left between them. CDR3 size: 14 residues. Germline CDR1 LGHNT, CDR2 FRNRAP. As DNA, the CDR3 is TGTGCTAGTGGTCCGAGTGCAACTAATGAAAAACTGTTTTTT. This sequence encodes CASGPSATNEKLFF.

This sequence joins TRBV7-2 and TRBJ2-2; 8 bases are shared with TRBD2. The CDR3 loop spans 17 amino acids. Germline V gives CDR1 SGHTA, CDR2 FQGNSA. V lost 4 bases and J lost 2; bases outside the gene matches: 9. DNA for the CDR3: TGTGCCAGCAGCTACAAAAGCGGGGGAGTCAACACCGGGGAGCTGTTTTTT. This encodes CASSYKSGGVNTGELFF.

The chain carries TRBV5-1 and TRBJ1-5; D is ambiguous. Germline CDR1 reads SGHRS; CDR2 reads YFSETQ. V lost 5 bases, J lost 3 bases, and 9 bases lay in between. The CDR3 is 13 residues long. CDR3 sequence reads: CASSAGLNQPQHF. CDR3 bases: TGCGCCAGCAGTGCAGGTCTCAATCAGCCCCAGCATTTT.

The chain uses TRBV2 and TRBJ2-7, with 10 nucleotides matching TRBD1. Germline CDR1 and CDR2: SNHLY and FYNNEI. Trimming removed 3 bases from V and 0 bases from J; junction bases left unmatched: 2. This CDR3 comprises 15 residues. CDR3 coding DNA: TGTGCCAGCAGTGACCGGGACAGGGGCTCCTACGAGCAGTACTTC. This gives the protein CASSDRDRGSYEQYF.

The chain employs TRBV5-1 and TRBJ1-5, with D hard to call. The length of the CDR3 is 15 residues. CDR1 and CDR2 (germline): SGHRS, YFSETQ. Trimming pared 0 bases from V and 5 bases from J, leaving 12 bases between. The CDR3 protein is CASSLDSPVDQPQHF. CDR3 DNA: TGCGCCAGCAGCTTGGATTCTCCTGTGGATCAGCCCCAGCATTTT.

A few counts support this clone. The rearrangement links TRBV19 to TRBJ1-2, with D possibly TRBD1 on 5 matching bases. Germline-derived CDR1 and CDR2 are LNHDA and SQIVND (reference sequence). This CDR3 region has 15 residues. V was pared by 0 bases and J by 5 bases, with 13 bases between. The CDR3 loop is CASSIDQGLGYGYTF. The DNA for the CDR3 is TGTGCCAGTAGTATAGACCAGGGCCTCGGGTATGGCTACACCTTC.

J is TRBJ1-5 and V is TRBV6-1; TRBD1 matches at 7 bases. The V and J ends lost 0 bases and 6 bases, in that order; junction bases with no gene match: 8. The CDR3 has 16 residues. CDR1 is MNHNS, CDR2 SASEGT, per germline. The CDR3 DNA reads as TGTGCCAGCAGTGAAGCTGTCCAGGGGGTACGTCAGCCCCAGCATTTT. Encoded protein: CASSEAVQGVRQPQHF.

The chain employs TRBV5-4 and TRBJ2-5; the D gene could be TRBD1 or TRBD2 (5 bases each). The CDR3 length is 15 residues. Germline V lookup: CDR1 SGHNT, CDR2 YYREEE (reference sequence). V was trimmed by 4 bases and J by 2 bases, leaving 15 bases between them. The CDR3 spells CASSPPGGRQETQYF. CDR3 nucleotides: TGTGCCAGCAGCCCACCTGGGGGACGACAAGAGACCCAGTACTTC.

Written as DNA, the CDR3 is TGTGCCAGCCTACCCAATGGGGGGGCAAGAGAGACCCAGTACTTC. It translates to CASLPNGGARETQYF. This sequence joins TRBV7-6 and TRBJ2-5, with D perhaps matching TRBD2 (7 bases). V was cut by 8 bases and J by 4 bases, with 20 bases left in between. This CDR3 is built from 15 residues. Germline CDR1 and CDR2: SGHVS and FNYEAQ. The variable domain in full, completed from reference TRBV7-6 and TRBJ2-5, reads GAGVSQSPRYKVTKRGQDVALRCDPISGHVSLYWYRQALGQGPEFLTYFNYEAQQDKSGLPNDRFSAERPEGSISTLTIQRTEQRDSAMYRCASLPNGGARETQYFGPGTRLLVL.

This clone appeared once. The V call is TRBV28, the J call TRBJ1-4; D uncertain. Trimming shortened V by 2 bases and J by 0 bases, and 13 bases separated the two germline ends. The CDR3 spans 17 residues. Germline V gene data show CDR1 as MDHEN and CDR2 as SYDVKM. CDR3 in amino acids: CASSLPGLSSTNEKLFF. The CDR3, as DNA: TGTGCCAGCAGTTTACCGGGTCTGAGTTCAACTAATGAAAAACTGTTTTTT.

The chain recombines TRBV7-2 with TRBJ1-1, with 8 bases matching TRBD1. The V gene's germline CDR1 is SGHTA and CDR2 FQGNSA. V trimming: 5 bases; J trimming: 8 bases; junction bases outside the gene matches: 13. The CDR3 runs 15 residues. CDR3 nucleotides: TGTGCCAGCAGCCCCCAGCCAGGGGGCGCGTTCGAAGCTTTCTTT. It codes for CASSPQPGGAFEAFF.

CDR3 region: CASSAREQETQYF. The CDR3 nucleotides are TGTGCCAGCAGCGCCCGGGAGCAAGAGACCCAGTACTTC. The chain links TRBV11-3 to TRBJ2-5; tentatively, D is TRBD2 (6 bases). The CDR3 loop spans 13 amino acids. CDR1 is SGHNT and CDR2 is YENEEA in the germline V gene. V was shortened by 5 bases and J by 2 bases, with 9 bases between the two germline ends.

The rearrangement links TRBV12-5 to TRBJ1-2; no clear D. V dropped 7 bases and J dropped 2 bases, with 11 bases sitting between them. This CDR3 is 13 amino acids long. Germline-derived CDR1 and CDR2 are LGHNT and FRNRAP. In DNA, the CDR3 is TGTGCTAGTGCCCTTACACAAAACTATGGCTACACCTTC. This gives the protein CASALTQNYGYTF.

The rearrangement uses TRBV18 and TRBJ1-4; no clear D. The CDR3 covers 13 residues. Germline V gene lookup returns CDR1 KGHSH and CDR2 LQKENI. V shed 4 bases and J shed 8 bases, with 11 bases lying between them. The CDR3, as DNA: TGTGCCAGCTCACGGATTAGGGCGGAAAAACTGTTTTTT. This encodes CASSRIRAEKLFF.

Notes on this clone: At one end, the junction sequence differs from germline, possibly due to a read error. V and J are TRBV5-1 and TRBJ1-2, with a weak D call TRBD1 (6 bases). This CDR3 is 12 amino acids long. Germline CDR1 SGHRS, CDR2 YFSETQ. The DNA for the CDR3 is TGTGCCAGCAGCCCAGGGGACTATGGCTACACCTTC. Translated, it gives CASSPGDYGYTF.

The table lists this clone with a few counts. This chain uses TRBV6-6 with TRBJ1-2, with a possible D match to TRBD1 (5 bases). CDR1 is MNHNY and CDR2 is SVGAGI in the germline V gene (reference sequence). The CDR3 sequence is 13 residues long. V was trimmed by 7 bases and J by 8 bases, leaving 17 bases between them. The CDR3 bases are TGTGCCAGCACCCCAAGTGGGACTGGCGGCTACACCTTC. Protein sequence: CASTPSGTGGYTF.

V is TRBV5-1 and J is TRBJ1-5; D gene unclear. The CDR3 runs to 13 residues. V was trimmed by 4 bases and J by 2 bases, leaving 7 bases between them. Germline CDR1 SGHRS, CDR2 YFSETQ. In DNA, the CDR3 is TGCGCCAGCAGCACTGACGGCAATCAGCCCCAGCATTTT. Protein: CASSTDGNQPQHF.

V and J are TRBV6-5 and TRBJ2-7; 7 bases are a match to TRBD1. Germline V gene data show CDR1 as MNHEY and CDR2 as SVGAGI. V was clipped by 5 bases and J by 5 bases; unmatched bases: 6. The CDR3 contains 13 residues. As DNA, the CDR3 is TGTGCCAGCAGTATGACAGGGAGAGACGAGCAGTACTTC. Protein: CASSMTGRDEQYF.

The rearrangement uses TRBV5-1 and TRBJ1-2; possibly TRBD1 for D (5 bases). V was shortened by 7 bases and J by 8 bases, with 12 bases between the two germline ends. The CDR3 covers 11 residues. Germline assignment: CDR1 SGHRS and CDR2 YFSETQ. For the CDR3, the DNA is TGCGCCAGCTCCCTGGGGGGGGGCTACACCTTC. It yields the protein CASSLGGGYTF.

V and J are TRBV7-3 and TRBJ2-3; 7 bases line up with TRBD1. The V gene end was trimmed by 1 base and the J gene end by 4 bases; junction bases not matched to a gene: 14. The CDR3 spans 18 residues. Germline CDR1 SGHTA, CDR2 FQGTGA. Written as DNA, the CDR3 is TGTGCCAGCAGCTTAAGTACGGGACAGACCCCTAGGGCAGATACGCAGTATTTT. Protein product: CASSLSTGQTPRADTQYF.

The V call is TRBV11-2, the J call TRBJ1-1; a possible D gene is TRBD1 (5 bases). Trimming pared 7 bases from V and 10 bases from J, leaving 22 bases between. There are 14 residues in the CDR3. Germline CDR1 and CDR2: SGHAT and FQNNGV. CDR3 coding DNA: TGTGCCAGCACCTGGGTAGGGGCCGCCCAGGCAGCTTTCTTT. The encoded protein is CASTWVGAAQAAFF.